This T cell receptor beta chain was identified in a study of Graves' ophthalmopathy and Graves' hyperthyroidism. The V and J ends lost 6 bases and 2 bases respectively, with 13 bases between them. Germline V lookup: CDR1 MDHEN, CDR2 SYDVKM. CDR3 length: 14 amino acids. The TCR beta CDR3 regions underwent amplification from RNA transcripts. In the first round, RT-PCR was carried out with HTBI primers, and a multiplex PCR formed the second round. MiXCR was run by TCRdb on the multiplex PCR reads, yielding one entry per CDR3 protein. The sample lists around 400,000 distinct CDR3 sequences; 20% to 25% were seen once. Each diagnosis was determined on the basis of clinical symptoms, serum thyroxine, TRAb, thyroid ultrasound and orbital computed tomography.

This receptor was identified in a woman younger than 35 with stable Graves' hyperthyroidism. J is TRBJ1-2 and V is TRBV28, with D unresolved. Sequenced material: peripheral blood. The CDR3 region has the DNA TGTGCCAGCAGGGACTCGGGGATAAACTATGGCTACACCTTC. Protein product: CASRDSGINYGYTF.